This T cell receptor (beta chain) was identified in a study of blood T cell repertoires in COVID-19. Authors' analysis steps: For nucleated cells, counts were estimated from reference gene primer amplification. Method: immunoSEQ multiplex PCR; TCRdb's copy keeps in-frame clones and lacks some. The D gene and trimming were derived from the DNA, and the V and J assignments and clone size from that table. The table records approximately 190,000 clones, around 76% of them present only once. The CDR3 is 14 residues long. The J segment lost 4 bases and the V segment lost 10 bases, leaving 5 bases of the junction unmatched. CDR1 and CDR2 from the germline V gene are MDHEN and SYDVKM.

The TCR sequence derives from a woman aged 55-70 years with COVID-19, enrolled during active disease. Source material: peripheral blood. The J gene is TRBJ2-5, the V gene TRBV28; 14 bases are a match to TRBD2. CDR3 nucleotide sequence: TGTGCCACCGGGACTAGCGGGAGCGGAGAGACCCAGTACTTC. The encoded protein is CATGTSGSGETQYF.